These T cell receptor beta chains were read from a single sample in a study of long-term antiretroviral therapy in people with HIV. TCRdb's table, derived via immunoSEQ multiplex PCR, lists solely in-frame clones and lacks some. The sample has approximately 22,000 clones, roughly 84% seen once. The sample in question was unsorted PBMCs, obtained 0.1 years before starting antiretroviral therapy. These receptors came from a man younger than 30 with HIV. The conserved cysteine and the conserved F or W are not part of the CDR3 here. Each record gives: V gene, J gene, clone size, CDR3 protein. Expanded clones get a size class; other rows say once, few or many, or leave the size out.

v_gene: TRBV9
j_gene: TRBJ1-1
abundance: -
CDR3aa: ASSEQGGFGNTEAF

v_gene: TRBV5-6
j_gene: TRBJ2-3
abundance: once
CDR3aa: ASSQGPSGLTDTQY

v_gene: TRBV9
j_gene: TRBJ1-1
abundance: -
CDR3aa: ASSVRVGSTEAF

v_gene: TRBV7-9
j_gene: TRBJ2-5
abundance: -
CDR3aa: ASSPKEAFQETQY

v_gene: TRBV18
j_gene: TRBJ2-2
abundance: -
CDR3aa: ASSRRDRANTGELF

v_gene: TRBV11-3
j_gene: TRBJ1-4
abundance: -
CDR3aa: ASSLGQLDEKLF

v_gene: TRBV15
j_gene: TRBJ1-2
abundance: once
CDR3aa: ATSRVDRGNYGYT

v_gene: TRBV10-3
j_gene: TRBJ1-4
abundance: -
CDR3aa: AISERPLSGQAEKLF

v_gene: TRBV14
j_gene: TRBJ2-1
abundance: once
CDR3aa: ASSQVGRFYNEQF

v_gene: TRBV25-1
j_gene: TRBJ1-4
abundance: -
CDR3aa: ASSDGEGVVNEKLF

v_gene: TRBV10-2
j_gene: TRBJ2-2
abundance: once
CDR3aa: ASSESRSGTGELF

v_gene: TRBV9
j_gene: TRBJ2-5
abundance: -
CDR3aa: ASSVDGGGETQY

v_gene: TRBV27
j_gene: TRBJ2-7
abundance: -
CDR3aa: ASSQGGQGAYEQY

v_gene: TRBV5-1
j_gene: TRBJ1-3
abundance: once
CDR3aa: ASSFQGGSGNTIY

v_gene: TRBV30
j_gene: TRBJ1-3
abundance: -
CDR3aa: AWNVGQVGNTIY

v_gene: TRBV4-3
j_gene: TRBJ2-1
abundance: -
CDR3aa: ASSQEIAEAYNEQF

v_gene: TRBV7-9
j_gene: TRBJ1-4
abundance: -
CDR3aa: ASSLGQGEKLF

v_gene: TRBV4-1
j_gene: TRBJ2-7
abundance: few
CDR3aa: ASSQTSGTPYEQY

v_gene: TRBV18
j_gene: TRBJ2-3
abundance: -
CDR3aa: ASSVPADTQY

v_gene: TRBV7-3
j_gene: TRBJ1-1
abundance: few
CDR3aa: ASSLSPGPEAF

v_gene: TRBV6-9
j_gene: TRBJ1-1
abundance: -
CDR3aa: ASRTWPTGDTEAF

v_gene: TRBV5-4
j_gene: TRBJ1-2
abundance: -
CDR3aa: ASSHGTGATYGYT

v_gene: TRBV2
j_gene: TRBJ2-5
abundance: -
CDR3aa: ASSALAGGGETQY

v_gene: TRBV29-1
j_gene: TRBJ2-2
abundance: few
CDR3aa: SVREGGREDTGELF

v_gene: TRBV6-6
j_gene: TRBJ2-2
abundance: once
CDR3aa: ASSLAGGLSGELF

v_gene: TRBV29-1
j_gene: TRBJ1-2
abundance: -
CDR3aa: SVEQRDRPNYGYT

v_gene: TRBV28
j_gene: TRBJ1-4
abundance: -
CDR3aa: ASSMASSNEKLF